The T cell receptor beta chain described here comes from a study of CD8 T cells in Susac syndrome. TCR beta from blood CD8+ and CD4+ T cells was sequenced. Random hexamers were used to reverse transcribe an amount of roughly 0.5 to 1 ug RNA. Amplification of TCR beta CDR3 by immunoSEQ multiplex PCR spanned 54 Vbeta and 13 Jbeta. MiXCR, applied by TCRdb to the immunoSEQ multiplex PCR reads, yields one record per CDR3 protein. The data show about 50,000 distinct CDR3 sequences, 93% seen once. V lost 6 bases and J 4 bases, leaving 13 bases between the germline ends. From germline, CDR1 is MNHNS and CDR2 SASEGT. This CDR3 spans 15 amino acids.

The TCR originated in a human donor with multiple sclerosis. The chain uses TRBV6-1 and TRBJ2-6, with D tentatively TRBD1 (6 bases). The sequenced sample consisted of CD8+ T cells from PBMCs. In DNA, the CDR3 is TGTGCCAGCAGCGCACAGGGCGACGGGGCCAACGTCCTGACTTTC. Translated, it gives CASSAQGDGANVLTF.